These T cell receptor beta chains were read from a single sample in a study of blood T cell repertoires in COVID-19. Measured with immunoSEQ multiplex PCR; TCRdb has only the in-frame clones, and not every one. The table shows roughly 140,000 clones, with around 84% occurring only once. Material: peripheral blood. Receptor source: a man aged 55 to 70 with active or convalescent COVID-19. The CDR3 runs from the conserved cysteine through the conserved F or W. Fields, in order: D gene, J gene, V gene, clone size, CDR3 DNA, CDR3 protein. The D gene is left open where the match is weak. Where a row states a size, it is once, few, many or the class of an expanded clone; other rows omit it.

D: -; J: TRBJ1-1; V: TRBV6-5; size: -; DNA: TGTGCCAGCAGTTTAGGCTTCCGGGGATGGGACACTGAAGCTTTCTTT; CDR3: CASSLGFRGWDTEAFF
D: TRBD2; J: TRBJ2-1; V: TRBV7-9; size: -; DNA: TGTGCCGGAGAATATGGGACTAGTCGCAATGAGCAGTTCTTC; CDR3: CAGEYGTSRNEQFF
D: -; J: TRBJ1-5; V: TRBV6-5; size: -; DNA: TGTGCCAGCAGCAGACTCGGTGGGAGCAATCAGCCCCAGCATTTT; CDR3: CASSRLGGSNQPQHF
D: TRBD2; J: TRBJ2-2; V: TRBV10-2; size: -; DNA: TGCGCCAGCAGTGAGGGGAGGGCCACCGGGGAGCTGTTTTTT; CDR3: CASSEGRATGELFF
D: -; J: TRBJ2-3; V: TRBV10-1; size: once; DNA: TGCGCCAGCAGCCCTAGCACAGATACGCAGTATTTT; CDR3: CASSPSTDTQYF
D: TRBD1; J: TRBJ1-4; V: TRBV11-2; size: -; DNA: TGTGCCAGCAGCGAGGACAGGGTGGGAGAAAAACTGTTTTTT; CDR3: CASSEDRVGEKLFF
D: -; J: TRBJ1-5; V: TRBV3-1/TRBV3-2; size: once; DNA: TGTGCCAGCAGCCACGGGTATCAGCCCCAGCATTTT; CDR3: CASSHGYQPQHF
D: -; J: TRBJ1-1; V: TRBV5-4; size: -; DNA: TGTGCCAGCAGCTTGAAAATTGCCACGGACACTGAAGCTTTCTTT; CDR3: CASSLKIATDTEAFF
D: -; J: TRBJ2-1; V: TRBV5-6; size: -; DNA: TGTGCCAGCAGCTGGAACTCGGGGGATGAGCAGTTCTTC; CDR3: CASSWNSGDEQFF
D: -; J: TRBJ1-4; V: TRBV5-6; size: -; DNA: TGTGCCAGCAGCTTGGTGCGGGACCCAGCGCGGAATGAAAAACTGTTTTTT; CDR3: CASSLVRDPARNEKLFF
D: -; J: TRBJ2-3; V: TRBV4-3; size: -; DNA: TGCGCCAGCAGCCAAGGGGGCAGCGGCACAGATACGCAGTATTTT; CDR3: CASSQGGSGTDTQYF
D: -; J: TRBJ2-5; V: TRBV3-1/TRBV3-2; size: -; DNA: TGTGCCAGCAGCCAACAAGGGACTGCGCGTAGCCAGTACTTC; CDR3: CASSQQGTARSQYF
D: TRBD1; J: TRBJ1-2; V: TRBV11-2; size: -; DNA: TGTGCCAGCAGCGGTATCAGACCAGGGGGGCAAAATGGCTACACCTTC; CDR3: CASSGIRPGGQNGYTF
D: TRBD1; J: TRBJ1-4; V: TRBV10-3; size: -; DNA: TGTGCCACCGCACCAATCCTAGACAGGGGAGGGCTTAAACTGTTTTTT; CDR3: CATAPILDRGGLKLFF
D: -; J: TRBJ1-2; V: TRBV30; size: -; DNA: TGTGCCTGGAGTGTAACGAGGACATTCTTACCCTATGGCTACACCTTC; CDR3: CAWSVTRTFLPYGYTF
D: -; J: TRBJ2-1; V: TRBV5-4; size: -; DNA: TGTGCCAGCAGCCAGTCCAAGGGGGTTCGGGGAACCTACAATGAGCAGTTCTTC; CDR3: CASSQSKGVRGTYNEQFF
D: TRBD1; J: TRBJ1-4; V: TRBV30; size: -; DNA: TGTGCCTGGAGTGTACCCGGGACAGGGCGTGAAAAACTGTTTTTT; CDR3: CAWSVPGTGREKLFF
D: TRBD2; J: TRBJ2-1; V: TRBV6-5; size: -; DNA: TGTGCCAGCAGGGGACTAGCGGGAGTGGACAATGAGCAGTTCTTC; CDR3: CASRGLAGVDNEQFF
D: TRBD2; J: TRBJ2-3; V: TRBV5-1; size: once; DNA: TGCGCCAGCAGCTTGGGGCTAGCGGGACCAGATACGCAGTATTTT; CDR3: CASSLGLAGPDTQYF
D: TRBD1; J: TRBJ1-1; V: TRBV18; size: -; DNA: TGTGCCAGCCAAGAACCTGAACAGGGGCTCACTGAAGCTTTCTTT; CDR3: CASQEPEQGLTEAFF
D: -; J: TRBJ1-6; V: TRBV18; size: -; DNA: TGTGCCAGCTCGAACTACGGGTCGTATAATTCACCCCTCCACTTT; CDR3: CASSNYGSYNSPLHF
D: -; J: TRBJ1-1; V: TRBV6-5; size: -; DNA: TGTGCCAGCAGTCTAGGGAGACACACTGAAGCTTTCTTT; CDR3: CASSLGRHTEAFF
D: TRBD1; J: TRBJ1-4; V: TRBV27; size: -; DNA: TGTGCCAGCAGTCCCGGACAGGGGGCTCCGGGTGGTGAAAAACTGTTTTTT; CDR3: CASSPGQGAPGGEKLFF
D: TRBD2; J: TRBJ2-5; V: TRBV4-3; size: -; DNA: TGCGCCAGCAGCGCCGGACTAGCGGAACAAGAGACCCAGTACTTC; CDR3: CASSAGLAEQETQYF
D: TRBD1; J: TRBJ1-2; V: TRBV27; size: -; DNA: TGTGCCAGCAGTCTTAGGGACAGGGACGGCTACACCTTC; CDR3: CASSLRDRDGYTF
D: -; J: TRBJ2-3; V: TRBV19; size: once; DNA: TGTGCCAGTATGATAGGGCGACTAAGCACAGATACGCAGTATTTT; CDR3: CASMIGRLSTDTQYF
D: TRBD2; J: TRBJ2-2; V: TRBV7-2; size: -; DNA: TGTGCCAGCAGCCAAAGCGGGAGTTGGGTCGGGGAGCTGTTTTTT; CDR3: CASSQSGSWVGELFF
D: -; J: TRBJ1-6; V: TRBV7-8; size: many; DNA: TGTGCCAGCAGCCTCAGGGCGCCAAGTGGACCCCTCCACTTT; CDR3: CASSLRAPSGPLHF
D: -; J: TRBJ1-1; V: TRBV30; size: -; DNA: TGTGCCTGGAGTGTGGGGGGGCATAGCACTGAAGCTTTCTTT; CDR3: CAWSVGGHSTEAFF
D: TRBD1; J: TRBJ1-1; V: TRBV6-5; size: -; DNA: TGTGCCAGCAGTTACTCAGGACAGGGGGCCACTGAAGCTTTCTTT; CDR3: CASSYSGQGATEAFF
D: TRBD2; J: TRBJ2-2; V: TRBV6-4; size: -; DNA: TGTGCCAGCAGTGACCCGGGACTAGCCACCGGGGAGCTGTTTTTT; CDR3: CASSDPGLATGELFF
D: -; J: TRBJ1-1; V: TRBV5-6; size: -; DNA: TGTGCCAGCAGCTTGTTAACACAGCCCGGAGGAGCTTTCTTT; CDR3: CASSLLTQPGGAFF
D: TRBD1; J: TRBJ1-2; V: TRBV19; size: -; DNA: TGTGCCAGTAGTCAATATGGGGACAGGGGCCGGATCAATGGCTACACCTTC; CDR3: CASSQYGDRGRINGYTF
D: TRBD1; J: TRBJ1-2; V: TRBV7-2; size: few; DNA: TGTGCCAGCAGCTTAACGTCCGGGACAGGAGGGGGTTCTAGCTATGGCTACACCTTC; CDR3: CASSLTSGTGGGSSYGYTF
D: TRBD1; J: TRBJ1-2; V: TRBV2; size: -; DNA: TGTGCCAGACTGACAGGGAACTATGGCTACACCTTC; CDR3: CARLTGNYGYTF
D: TRBD1; J: TRBJ1-5; V: TRBV19; size: few; DNA: TGTGCCAGTGGGGACAGGGTCGGGAGCAATCAGCCCCAGCATTTT; CDR3: CASGDRVGSNQPQHF
D: TRBD2; J: TRBJ2-1; V: TRBV5-1; size: -; DNA: TGCGCCAGCAGCTGGCTAGCGGGAGGGACCCCTGAGCAGTTCTTC; CDR3: CASSWLAGGTPEQFF
D: -; J: TRBJ2-5; V: TRBV6-5; size: -; DNA: TGTGCCAGCAGTCTGGGACTGCTTCAAGAGACCCAGTACTTC; CDR3: CASSLGLLQETQYF
D: TRBD1; J: TRBJ2-1; V: TRBV7-2; size: -; DNA: TGTGCCAGCAGCATATACAGGGGGATTGGTAATGAGCAGTTCTTC; CDR3: CASSIYRGIGNEQFF
D: -; J: TRBJ1-2; V: TRBV6-5; size: -; DNA: TGTGCCAGCAGTCTTACCCCAGGGAACTATGGCTACACCTTC; CDR3: CASSLTPGNYGYTF
D: -; J: TRBJ2-7; V: TRBV30; size: -; DNA: TGTGCCTGGAGGGACAATACCTACGAGCAGTACTTC; CDR3: CAWRDNTYEQYF
D: TRBD1; J: TRBJ2-5; V: TRBV11-3; size: -; DNA: TGTGCCAGCAGCTTAGGGACAGGGGTTGTTCAAGAGACCCAGTACTTC; CDR3: CASSLGTGVVQETQYF
D: -; J: TRBJ1-2; V: TRBV21-1; size: -; DNA: TGTGCCACCAGACCACAGGGGGGGGATGGCTACACCTTC; CDR3: CATRPQGGDGYTF